This TCR beta chain emerged from a study of identifying expanded T cells in peripheral blood. Study-level findings and limits: Across healthy donors, higher total template counts meant significantly greater approximately two-week count variance.

No infections or other immune events were documented during collection. Profiled with immunoSEQ multiplex PCR; TCRdb holds only in-frame clones, not every one. Among approximately 140,000 clones, roughly 90% were seen once, and the ten largest hold around 8.2%. The germline gives CDR1 LNHDA, CDR2 SQIVND (reference sequence). V shed 5 bases and J 4 bases; nucleotides not matched to a gene: 12. CDR3 length: 17 amino acids. This clone was counted only a few times. Its specificity is not known. This clonotype originated in a person between 18 and 70 years old in good health. The rearrangement uses TRBV19 and TRBJ2-3, with 10 bases that match TRBD1. Specimen: blood. In DNA, the CDR3 is TGTGCCAGTAGTCCGACCAGGACAGGGGGTCGAGCAGATACGCAGTATTTT. Translated, it gives CASSPTRTGGRADTQYF. Complete variable domain (other parts from reference TRBV19 and TRBJ2-3): DGGITQSPKYLFRKEGQNVTLSCEQNLNHDAMYWYRQDPGQGLRLIYYSQIVNDFQKGDIAEGYSVSREKKESFPLTVTSAQKNPTAFYLCASSPTRTGGRADTQYFGPGTRLTVL.